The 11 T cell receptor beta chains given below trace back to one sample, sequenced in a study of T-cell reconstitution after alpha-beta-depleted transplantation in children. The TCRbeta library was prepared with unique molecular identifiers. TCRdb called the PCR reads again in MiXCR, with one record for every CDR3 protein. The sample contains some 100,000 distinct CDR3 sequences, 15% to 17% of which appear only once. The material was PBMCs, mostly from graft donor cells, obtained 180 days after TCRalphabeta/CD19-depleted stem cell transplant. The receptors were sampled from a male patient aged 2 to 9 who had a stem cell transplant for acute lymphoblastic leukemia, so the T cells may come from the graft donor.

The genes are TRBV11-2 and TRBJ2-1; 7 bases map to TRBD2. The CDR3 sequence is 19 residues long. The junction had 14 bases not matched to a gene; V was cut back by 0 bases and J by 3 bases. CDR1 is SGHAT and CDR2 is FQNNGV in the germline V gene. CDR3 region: CASSLESLASGIFYNEQFF. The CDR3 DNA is TGTGCCAGCAGCTTAGAGTCCCTGGCTAGCGGAATCTTCTACAATGAGCAGTTCTTC. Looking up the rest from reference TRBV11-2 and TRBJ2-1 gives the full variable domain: EAGVAQSPRYKIIEKRQSVAFWCNPISGHATLYWYQQILGQGPKLLIQFQNNGVVDDSQLPKDRFSAERLKGVDSTLKIQPAKLEDSAVYLCASSLESLASGIFYNEQFFGPGTRLTVL.

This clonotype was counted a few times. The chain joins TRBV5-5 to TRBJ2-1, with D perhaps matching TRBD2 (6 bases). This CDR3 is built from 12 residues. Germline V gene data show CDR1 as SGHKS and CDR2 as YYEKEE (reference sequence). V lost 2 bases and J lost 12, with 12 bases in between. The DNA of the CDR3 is TGTGCCAGCAGCTTCCTGGAGGGATGGCAGTTCTTC. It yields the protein CASSFLEGWQFF.

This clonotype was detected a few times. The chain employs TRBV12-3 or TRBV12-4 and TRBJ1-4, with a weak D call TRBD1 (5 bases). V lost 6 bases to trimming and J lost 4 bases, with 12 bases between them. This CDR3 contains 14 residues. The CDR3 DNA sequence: TGTGCCAGCAGGCCTCCTAGGGGTAATGAAAAACTGTTTTTT. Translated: CASRPPRGNEKLFF.

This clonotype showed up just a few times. The CDR3 DNA is TGTGCCAGCACCAACAATCGGGGGGCGGGCTATGGCTACACCTTC. Translation: CASTNNRGAGYGYTF. The chain uses TRBV6-1 and TRBJ1-2, with D possibly being TRBD1 (6 bases). Germline-derived CDR1 and CDR2 are MNHNS and SASEGT. The length of the CDR3 is 15 residues. V lost 7 bases to trimming and J lost 4 bases, with 19 bases between them.

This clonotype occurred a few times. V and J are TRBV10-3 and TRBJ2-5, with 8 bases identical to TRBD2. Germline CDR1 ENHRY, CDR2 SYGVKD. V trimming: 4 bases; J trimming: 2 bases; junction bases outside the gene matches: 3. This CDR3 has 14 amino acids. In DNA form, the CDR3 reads TGTGCCATCAGTGGGAGCGGGAGACAAGAGACCCAGTACTTC. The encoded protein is CAISGSGRQETQYF.

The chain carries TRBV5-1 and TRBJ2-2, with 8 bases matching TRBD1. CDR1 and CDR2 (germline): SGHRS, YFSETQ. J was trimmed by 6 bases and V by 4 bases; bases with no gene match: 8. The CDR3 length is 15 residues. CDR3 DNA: TGCGCCAGCAGCCCTGGACAGGGCCACTCCGGGGAGCTGTTTTTT. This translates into CASSPGQGHSGELFF.

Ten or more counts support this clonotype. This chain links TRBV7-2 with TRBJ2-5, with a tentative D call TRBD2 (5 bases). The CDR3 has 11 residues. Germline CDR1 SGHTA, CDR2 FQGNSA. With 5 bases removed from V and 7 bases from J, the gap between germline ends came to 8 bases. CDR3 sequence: CASSPDWTQYF. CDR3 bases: TGTGCCAGCAGCCCGGACTGGACCCAGTACTTC. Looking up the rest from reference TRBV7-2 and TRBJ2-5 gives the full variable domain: GAGVSQSPSNKVTEKGKDVELRCDPISGHTALYWYRQSLGQGLEFLIYFQGNSAPDKSGLPSDRFSAERTGGSVSTLTIQRTQQEDSAVYLCASSPDWTQYFGPGTRLLVL.

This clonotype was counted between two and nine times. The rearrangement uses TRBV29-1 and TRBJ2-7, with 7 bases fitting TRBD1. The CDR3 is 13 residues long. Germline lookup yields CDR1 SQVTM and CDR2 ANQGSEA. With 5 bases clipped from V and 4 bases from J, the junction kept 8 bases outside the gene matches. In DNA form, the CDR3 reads TGCAGCGTTCCCGGGGCAGGGGGTTACGAGCAGTACTTC. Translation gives CSVPGAGGYEQYF.

The CDR3 here is CASSLALRATRGGETQYF. CDR3 bases: TGTGCCAGCAGCTTAGCCCTTCGGGCGACTAGGGGGGGAGAGACCCAGTACTTC. The chain combines TRBV13 with TRBJ2-5, with D possibly TRBD2 on 7 matching bases. CDR1 PRHDT and CDR2 FYEKMQ come from the germline V gene (reference sequence). V dropped 1 base and J dropped 4 bases, with 22 bases sitting between them. The CDR3 runs 18 residues.

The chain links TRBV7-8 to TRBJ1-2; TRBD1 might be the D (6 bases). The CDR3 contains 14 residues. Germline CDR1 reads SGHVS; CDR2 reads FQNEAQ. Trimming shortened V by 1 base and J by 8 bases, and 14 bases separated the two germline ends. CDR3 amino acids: CASSLVRGVSGYTF. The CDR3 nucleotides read TGTGCCAGCAGCTTAGTGAGGGGGGTCAGCGGCTACACCTTC. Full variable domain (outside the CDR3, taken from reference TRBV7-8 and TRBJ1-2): GAGVSQSPRYKVAKRGQDVALRCDPISGHVSLFWYQQALGQGPEFLTYFQNEAQLDKSGLPSDRFFAERPEGSVSTLKIQRTQQEDSAVYLCASSLVRGVSGYTFGSGTRLTVV.

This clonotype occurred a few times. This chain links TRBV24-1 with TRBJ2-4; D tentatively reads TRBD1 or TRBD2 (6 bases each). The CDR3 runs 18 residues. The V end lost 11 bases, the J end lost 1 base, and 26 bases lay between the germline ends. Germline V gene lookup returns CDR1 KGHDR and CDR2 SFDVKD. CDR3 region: CAKERGAGGYNAKNIQYF. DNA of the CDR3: TGTGCCAAAGAAAGGGGGGCCGGAGGTTACAATGCCAAAAACATTCAGTACTTC.